The clone carrying this T cell receptor beta chain has at least ten counts. The antigen is undetermined. Each CDR3 protein gets one entry after TCRdb re-called the RACE reads with MiXCR. Seen here are 100,000 or so distinct CDR3 sequences, 9.3% observed once, and the top ten hold 2% to 2.5%. This sample was taken from a study of human T cells and chemical hapten exposure. The overall study: Patch tests of 0.01% DPC on the upper back were read at 6 days.

The CDR3 covers 14 residues. The germline gives CDR1 MNHEY, CDR2 SVGAGI. V was pared by 0 bases and J by 14 bases, with 9 bases of the junction left unmatched. Specified time point: patch test 2, 6 weeks after DPC sensitization. Indicated treatment: therapeutic diphenylcyclopropenone sensitization with weekly scalp DPC. Findings and caveats of the study: Donors in the study had alopecia, meaning their immune response may differ from healthy people's.

This rearrangement joins TRBV6-5 to TRBJ2-1; 8 bases line up with TRBD2. The receptor comes from a woman between 40 and 55 years old with alopecia areata. Some clones in this sample may be carry-over from other donors' samples. Sequencing used whole blood, obtained in connection with sensitization to the hapten diphenylcyclopropenone (DPC). The CDR3 DNA reads TGTGCCAGCAGTTACTCGAGCTTAAGCGGGAGAAAGTTCTTC. Translating it yields CASSYSSLSGRKFF.